Here is one T cell receptor beta chain with its context. This clonotype was seen repeatedly, ten times or more. What this receptor recognizes is not known. Qualities for individual bases were not recorded, and no much larger clone is one base off. This sample stems from a study of breast tumors, draining lymph nodes, adjacent tissues (dated by TCRdb to the mid-2010s). Broadly, across the study: TCR beta repertoires were compared across tumor, adjacent nontumor tissue and axillary lymph nodes obtained from breast cancer patients. The study aimed to assess the relationships and possible T-cell exchange between tumor, surrounding tissue and draining lymph node repertoires in human breast cancer.

TCRdb lists the instrument as Illumina HiSeq 2000. TCR beta chain libraries were generated through multiplex PCR amplification. High-throughput sequencing was used to analyze the amplified TCR beta chain products. TCRdb reanalyzed the raw reads on its own, using fastp at Q25 for trimming and MiXCR for clone calling, and kept in-frame beta chains. Merged by CDR3 protein, the rows form single entries marked with the most common genes and DNA. Across this sample there are about 220,000 distinct CDR3 sequences, with around 35% seen only once. Clones ranked in the top ten supply 3% to 4.5% of the sample. According to the germline V gene, CDR1 reads MNHNS and CDR2 reads SASEGT. The CDR3 goes from the cysteine to the phenylalanine over 15 residues. Here the CDR3 DNA is all that survives: 45 bases in frame from base 1. A distance of 11 bases separates the germline ends of V and J, which lose 6 bases and 0 bases respectively.

Lymph node samples came from the axillary draining lymph nodes of breast cancer patients. Study-wide conclusions, independent of this receptor: The data were considered consistent with the idea that most tumor T cells come from the lymph node and then expand in tumor tissue. Tumor T-cell repertoires showed less diversity than lymph node repertoires and more diversity than nontumor tissue repertoires, and tumor T-cell repertoires showed preferential V and J gene usage. In luminal-like breast cancer, tumor and nontumor tissue repertoires resembled each other significantly more than in basal-like breast cancer. The conclusion that tumor T cells originate in lymph nodes was framed as consistent with a hypothesis rather than directly demonstrated.

This sequence originates from a female donor with breast cancer. Some clones in this sample may be carry-over from other donors' samples. The sequence joins TRBV6-1 to TRBJ2-2, and perhaps TRBD1 as D gene, on 6 matching bases. Material for sequencing was axillary lymph node tissue. The CDR3 protein sequence reads: CASSNRVANTGELFF. The nucleotide sequence is given as TGTGCCAGCAGCAACAGGGTCGCGAACACCGGGGAGCTGTTTTTT.